This record concerns one T cell receptor beta chain sequence. One entry per CDR3 protein results from TCRdb running MiXCR on the 5' RACE reads. Of about 43,000 distinct CDR3 sequences in the sample, approximately 31% were seen once. Per the germline V gene, CDR1 is MGHRA and CDR2 is YSYEKL. V shed 6 bases and J shed 5 bases, with 25 bases lying between them. The CDR3 spans 17 residues. This sequence originates from a female donor with breast cancer. Material for sequencing was memory CD4+ T cells sorted from a lymph node. Subset: memory CD4+ T cells, CD4+CD45RO+CD25-. The rearrangement joins TRBV4-1 to TRBJ2-5, with D possibly called TRBD1 or TRBD2 (6 bases each). CDR3 protein: CASSRQDLTSFGETQYF. Written as DNA, the CDR3 is TGCGCCAGCAGTCGACAGGACCTTACTAGCTTCGGGGAGACCCAGTACTTC.